At least ten counts were recorded for the clone carrying this TCR beta chain. This record belongs to a study of response to subunit inactivated influenza vaccine. TCRdb re-called the RT-PCR reads through MiXCR, storing one row per CDR3 protein. The top ten hold around 2% of the sample, which has around 520,000 distinct CDR3 sequences, roughly 27% seen once. This CDR3 region has 16 residues. The germline gives CDR1 MNHEY, CDR2 SVGEGT. V lost 0 bases and J 3 bases, leaving 11 bases between the germline ends. Material: CD4+ T cells sorted from PBMCs, obtained less than 6 days after vaccination. This chain links TRBV6-2 or TRBV6-3 with TRBJ2-2; D is undetermined. The TCR originated in a middle-aged man who received an inactivated influenza vaccine. The CDR3 nucleotides are TGTGCCAGCAGTTACTCGGGTTTCCGGTACACCGGGGAGCTGTTTTTT. It is translated as CASSYSGFRYTGELFF.